This is a list of T cell receptor beta chains from one sample in a study of response to subunit inactivated influenza vaccine. TCRdb called the RT-PCR reads again in MiXCR, with one record for every CDR3 protein. The table lists a few hundred thousand distinct CDR3 sequences, approximately 11% of them singletons. The source was PBMCs from blood, collected more than 35 days after vaccination. The receptors were gathered from a man in his fifties who received an inactivated influenza vaccine. Each CDR3 is given with its conserved first and last residue. The D gene is left open where the match is weak. Clone size is shown for a subset of rows, as once, few, many or a class of expanded clone.

>TRBV4-1|.|.|TRBJ1-5
CASSQSARNQPQHF
TGCGCCAGCAGCCAATCGGCAAGAAATCAGCCCCAGCATTTT
>TRBV28|TRBD1|once|TRBJ2-5
CASSIRTGKETQYF
TGTGCCAGCAGTATTAGGACAGGGAAAGAGACCCAGTACTTC
>TRBV7-2|TRBD2|few|TRBJ2-2
CASSSRAGAATGELFF
TGTGCCAGCAGCTCTAGGGCGGGAGCCGCCACCGGGGAGCTGTTTTTT
>TRBV28|.|few|TRBJ2-7
CASSLFRLTYEQYF
TGTGCCAGCAGTTTATTCAGACTGACCTACGAGCAGTACTTC
>TRBV4-1|.|many|TRBJ2-1
CASSPRQPAYEQFF
TGCGCCAGCAGCCCGCGTCAACCGGCGTACGAGCAGTTCTTC
>TRBV20-1|.|many|TRBJ2-3
CSARDQGHHTQYF
TGCAGTGCTAGAGATCAGGGACACCATACGCAGTATTTT
>TRBV7-2|.|.|TRBJ2-1
CASRPISSSYNEQFF
TGTGCCAGCAGGCCAATTTCCAGCTCCTACAATGAGCAGTTCTTC
>TRBV5-1|.|.|TRBJ2-7
CASSNKWGEYEQYF
TGCGCCAGCAGCAACAAATGGGGAGAGTACGAGCAGTACTTC
>TRBV10-2|TRBD1|many|TRBJ1-1
CASSGQGASRAFF
TGCGCCAGTTCTGGACAGGGGGCATCGCGAGCTTTCTTT
>TRBV11-1|.|.|TRBJ2-6
CASSLEFHSGANVLTF
TGTGCCAGCAGCTTAGAATTTCACTCTGGGGCCAACGTCCTGACTTTC
>TRBV5-1|.|many|TRBJ2-6
CASSLGRTGANVLTF
TGCGCCAGCAGCTTGGGGCGGACTGGGGCCAACGTCCTGACTTTC
>TRBV13|.|.|TRBJ1-1
CASSLEEGPEAFF
TGTGCCAGCAGCTTAGAGGAGGGCCCTGAAGCTTTCTTT
>TRBV5-5|.|.|TRBJ2-1
CASSLEFLGAEQFF
TGTGCCAGCAGCTTGGAATTTTTAGGGGCCGAGCAGTTCTTC
>TRBV4-1|.|.|TRBJ2-7
CASSPMDIFYEQYF
TGCGCCAGCAGCCCAATGGACATATTCTACGAGCAGTACTTC
>TRBV10-3|TRBD2|.|TRBJ2-3
CAISEPGLAADTQYF
TGTGCCATCAGTGAGCCGGGACTAGCGGCAGATACGCAGTATTTT
>TRBV10-3|.|many|TRBJ2-1
CAISGLAKYNEQFF
TGTGCCATCAGTGGTCTAGCGAAATACAATGAGCAGTTCTTC
>TRBV28|TRBD1|.|TRBJ1-2
CASTSGTGIIYGYTF
TGTGCCAGCACCTCCGGGACAGGGATTATCTATGGCTACACCTTC
>TRBV12-3/TRBV12-4|.|many|TRBJ1-2
CASSDTGIFTYGYTF
TGTGCCAGCAGCGATACAGGGATCTTCACCTATGGCTACACCTTC
>TRBV6-5|TRBD2|.|TRBJ2-7
CASSYEGSGVGEQYF
TGTGCCAGCAGTTACGAAGGGAGCGGGGTCGGCGAGCAGTACTTC
>TRBV18|.|few|TRBJ1-3
CASSRDEGALSGNTIYF
TGTGCCAGCTCACGAGATGAAGGAGCCCTCTCTGGAAACACCATATATTTT
>TRBV3-1|.|.|TRBJ1-1
CASSQVTGKTKAFF
TGTGCCAGCAGCCAGGTTACAGGGAAAACTAAAGCTTTCTTT
>TRBV7-2|TRBD1|.|TRBJ2-7
CASTNRQGYEQYF
TGTGCCAGCACAAACCGACAGGGCTACGAGCAGTACTTC
>TRBV5-1|TRBD1|.|TRBJ2-3
CASSVSGTGATDTQYF
TGCGCCAGCAGCGTTTCCGGGACAGGGGCCACAGATACGCAGTATTTT
>TRBV6-5|TRBD1|many|TRBJ1-2
CASSYGDREGGGYTF
TGTGCCAGCAGTTATGGGGACAGGGAAGGCGGAGGCTACACCTTC
>TRBV28|TRBD1|.|TRBJ1-2
CASTVTGGDAYGYTF
TGTGCCAGCACAGTTACAGGGGGCGACGCCTATGGCTACACCTTC
>TRBV20-1|.|few|TRBJ2-1
CSARDPGSSYNEQFF
TGCAGTGCTAGAGATCCGGGGAGCTCCTACAATGAGCAGTTCTTC
>TRBV4-1|.|few|TRBJ2-3
CASSLDPRDQVADTQYF
TGCGCCAGCAGCCTGGATCCACGGGACCAGGTTGCAGATACGCAGTATTTT
>TRBV29-1|.|few|TRBJ2-2
CSELLWETRYSGELFF
TGCAGCGAGCTTCTGTGGGAGACTAGGTACTCCGGGGAGCTGTTTTTT
>TRBV19|TRBD1|.|TRBJ2-1
CASSPGTGWAHNEQFF
TGTGCCAGTAGCCCAGGGACAGGGTGGGCTCACAATGAGCAGTTCTTC
>TRBV10-3|TRBD1|many|TRBJ2-1
CAISEPRQGVPEQFF
TGTGCCATCAGTGAGCCCCGACAGGGCGTCCCTGAGCAGTTCTTC
>TRBV24-1|.|few|TRBJ2-3
CATSDLRGDTQYF
TGTGCCACCAGTGATTTGAGGGGCGATACGCAGTATTTT
>TRBV18|TRBD1|.|TRBJ2-3
CASSLVGTGAGTDTQYF
TGTGCCAGCTCCCTCGTAGGCACAGGGGCAGGGACAGATACGCAGTATTTT
>TRBV15|TRBD1|.|TRBJ2-5
CATLQDRGLQETQYF
TGTGCCACCCTACAGGACAGGGGCCTCCAAGAGACCCAGTACTTC
>TRBV7-9|.|few|TRBJ1-1
CASSLEPVGNTEAFF
TGTGCCAGCAGCTTAGAGCCGGTGGGGAACACTGAAGCTTTCTTT
>TRBV7-2|.|few|TRBJ2-7
CASSITGLGEQYF
TGTGCCAGCAGCATAACAGGGCTAGGCGAGCAGTACTTC
>TRBV7-9|.|many|TRBJ2-2
CASSLAAGSGELFF
TGTGCCAGCAGCTTAGCGGCGGGATCCGGGGAGCTGTTTTTT
>TRBV7-9|TRBD1|few|TRBJ1-1
CASSLPGGSTEAFF
TGTGCCAGCAGCTTGCCAGGGGGGAGCACTGAAGCTTTCTTT
>TRBV5-5|TRBD1|few|TRBJ2-7
CASSRQTGGPYEQYF
TGTGCCAGCAGCCGGCAGACAGGGGGTCCCTACGAGCAGTACTTC
>TRBV27|.|many|TRBJ2-2
CASSLHRTGELFF
TGTGCCAGCAGTTTACATCGGACCGGGGAGCTGTTTTTT
>TRBV18|.|few|TRBJ2-4
CASSPIGITNSINIQYF
TGTGCCAGCTCACCGATTGGGATCACGAACAGCATAAACATTCAGTACTTC
>TRBV12-3/TRBV12-4|.|.|TRBJ2-7
CATSARSSYEQYF
TGTGCCACCTCGGCCCGTAGCTCCTACGAGCAGTACTTC
>TRBV20-1|.|few|TRBJ1-3
CSASARGSGNTIYF
TGCAGTGCTAGTGCCAGGGGCTCTGGAAACACCATATATTTT